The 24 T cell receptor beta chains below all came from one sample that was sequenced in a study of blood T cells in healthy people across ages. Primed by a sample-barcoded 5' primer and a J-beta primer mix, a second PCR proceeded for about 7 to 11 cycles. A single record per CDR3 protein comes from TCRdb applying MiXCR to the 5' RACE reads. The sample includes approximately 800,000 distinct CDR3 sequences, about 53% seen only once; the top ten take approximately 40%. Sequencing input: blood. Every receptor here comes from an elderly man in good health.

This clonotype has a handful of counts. The CDR3 nucleotides are TGTGCCAGCAGTGCGATCCTAGCGGGTGCCTACAATGAGCAGTTCTTC. Translated: CASSAILAGAYNEQFF. The chain links TRBV25-1 to TRBJ2-1; TRBD2 matches 8 bases. This CDR3 contains 16 residues. In germline, CDR1 is MGHDK, CDR2 SYGVNS. Losses at the gene ends were 4 bases for V and 2 bases for J; bases not matched to a gene: 7.

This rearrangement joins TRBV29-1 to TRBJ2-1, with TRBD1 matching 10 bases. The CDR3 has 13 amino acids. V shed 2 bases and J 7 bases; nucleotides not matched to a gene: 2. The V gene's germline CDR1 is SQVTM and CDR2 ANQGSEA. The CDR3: CSVELDRGNEQFF. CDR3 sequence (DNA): TGCAGCGTTGAACTGGACAGGGGGAATGAGCAGTTCTTC.

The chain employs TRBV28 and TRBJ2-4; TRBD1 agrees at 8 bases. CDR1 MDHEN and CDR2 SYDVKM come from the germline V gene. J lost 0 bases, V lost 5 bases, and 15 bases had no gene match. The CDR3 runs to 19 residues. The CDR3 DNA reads TGTGCCAGCAGTCCCAGGGCAGGGGGCGGTGGCCAAGCCAAAAACATTCAGTACTTC. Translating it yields CASSPRAGGGGQAKNIQYF.

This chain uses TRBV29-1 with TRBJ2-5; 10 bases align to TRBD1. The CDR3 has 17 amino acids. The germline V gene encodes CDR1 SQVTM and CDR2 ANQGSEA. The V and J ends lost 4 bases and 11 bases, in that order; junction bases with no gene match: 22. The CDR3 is CSVVGTRGTGDYNEQYF. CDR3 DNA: TGCAGCGTTGTGGGTACGAGGGGGACAGGGGACTACAATGAGCAGTACTTC.

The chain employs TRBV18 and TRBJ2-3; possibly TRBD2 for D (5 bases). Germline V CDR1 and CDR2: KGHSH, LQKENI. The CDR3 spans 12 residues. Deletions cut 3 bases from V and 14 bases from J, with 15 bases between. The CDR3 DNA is TGTGCCAGCTCACCGGGAGCTGGATACGCGTATTTT. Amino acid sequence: CASSPGAGYAYF.

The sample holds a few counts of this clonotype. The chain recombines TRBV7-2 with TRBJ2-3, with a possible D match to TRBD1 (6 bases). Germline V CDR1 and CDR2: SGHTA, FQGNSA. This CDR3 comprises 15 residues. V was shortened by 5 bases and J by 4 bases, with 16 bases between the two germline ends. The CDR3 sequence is CASSPPGQSPDTQYF. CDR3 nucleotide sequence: TGTGCCAGCAGCCCCCCGGGACAATCGCCAGATACGCAGTATTTT. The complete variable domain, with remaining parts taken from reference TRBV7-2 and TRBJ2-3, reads GAGVSQSPSNKVTEKGKDVELRCDPISGHTALYWYRQSLGQGLEFLIYFQGNSAPDKSGLPSDRFSAERTGGSVSTLTIQRTQQEDSAVYLCASSPPGQSPDTQYFGPGTRLTVL.

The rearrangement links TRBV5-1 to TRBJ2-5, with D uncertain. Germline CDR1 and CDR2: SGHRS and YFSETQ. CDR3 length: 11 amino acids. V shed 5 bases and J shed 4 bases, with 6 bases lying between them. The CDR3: CASSGLETQYF. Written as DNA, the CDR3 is TGCGCCAGCAGTGGGTTAGAGACCCAGTACTTC.

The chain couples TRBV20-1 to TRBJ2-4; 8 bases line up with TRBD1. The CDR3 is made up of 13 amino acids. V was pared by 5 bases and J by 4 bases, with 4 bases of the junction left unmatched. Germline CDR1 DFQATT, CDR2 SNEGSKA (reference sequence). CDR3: CSAAGQEKNIQYF. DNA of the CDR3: TGCAGTGCTGCGGGACAGGAAAAAAACATTCAGTACTTC.

In DNA, the CDR3 is TGTGCCACCAGCTCCCGGACTAGCGGGAGGGCAGATACGCAGTATTTT. It encodes CATSSRTSGRADTQYF. V usage is TRBV15 and J usage is TRBJ2-3, with 15 nucleotides matching TRBD2. J was trimmed by 4 bases and V by 5 bases; bases with no gene match: 4. Germline V gene sequence: CDR1 LNHNV, CDR2 YYDKDF (reference sequence). The CDR3 covers 16 residues.

CDR3 in DNA: TGTGCCAGCTATAATACAGGGGAAGCTTTCTTT. It encodes CASYNTGEAFF. The chain uses TRBV12-3 or TRBV12-4 and TRBJ1-1; possible D gene TRBD1, 6 bases. V lost 8 bases and J lost 8, with 12 bases in between. This CDR3 comprises 11 residues.

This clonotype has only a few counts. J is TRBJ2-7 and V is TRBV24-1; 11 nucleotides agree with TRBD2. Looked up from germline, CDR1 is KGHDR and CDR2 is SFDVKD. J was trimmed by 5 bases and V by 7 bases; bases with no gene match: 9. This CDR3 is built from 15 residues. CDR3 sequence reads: CATRPGLAGGNEQYF. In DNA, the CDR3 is TGTGCCACCAGACCCGGGCTAGCGGGAGGAAACGAGCAGTACTTC.

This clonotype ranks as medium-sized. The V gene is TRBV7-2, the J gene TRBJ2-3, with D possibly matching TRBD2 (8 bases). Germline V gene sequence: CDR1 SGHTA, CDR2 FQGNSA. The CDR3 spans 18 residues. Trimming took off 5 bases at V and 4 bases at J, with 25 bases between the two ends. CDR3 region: CASSPGGSWSGRADTQYF. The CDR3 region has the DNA TGTGCCAGCAGCCCAGGGGGGTCGTGGAGCGGGAGAGCAGATACGCAGTATTTT.

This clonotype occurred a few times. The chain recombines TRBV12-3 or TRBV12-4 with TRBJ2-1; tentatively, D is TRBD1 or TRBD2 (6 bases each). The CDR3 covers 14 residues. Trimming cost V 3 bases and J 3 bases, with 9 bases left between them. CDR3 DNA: TGTGCCAGCAGTTTGGGGGGCAACTACAATGAGCAGTTCTTC. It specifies CASSLGGNYNEQFF.

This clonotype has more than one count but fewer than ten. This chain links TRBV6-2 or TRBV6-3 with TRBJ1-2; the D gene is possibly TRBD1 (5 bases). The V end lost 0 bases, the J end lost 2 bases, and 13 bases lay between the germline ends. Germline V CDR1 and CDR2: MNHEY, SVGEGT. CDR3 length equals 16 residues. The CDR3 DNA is TGTGCCAGCAGTTACTCGAATAAGGGGCCGAACTATGGCTACACCTTC. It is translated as CASSYSNKGPNYGYTF.

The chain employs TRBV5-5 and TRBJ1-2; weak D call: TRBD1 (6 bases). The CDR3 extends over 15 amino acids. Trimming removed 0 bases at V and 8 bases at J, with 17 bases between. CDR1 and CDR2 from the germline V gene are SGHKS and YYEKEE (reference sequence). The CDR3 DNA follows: TGTGCCAGCAGCTTGGCCCCGGGACACCAGAGGGGCTACACCTTC. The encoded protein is CASSLAPGHQRGYTF.

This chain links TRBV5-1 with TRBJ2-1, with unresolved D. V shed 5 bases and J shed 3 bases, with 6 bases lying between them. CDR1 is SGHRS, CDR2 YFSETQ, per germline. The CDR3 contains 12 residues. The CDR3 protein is CASSVSYNEQFF. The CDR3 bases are TGCGCCAGCAGTGTCAGCTACAATGAGCAGTTCTTC.

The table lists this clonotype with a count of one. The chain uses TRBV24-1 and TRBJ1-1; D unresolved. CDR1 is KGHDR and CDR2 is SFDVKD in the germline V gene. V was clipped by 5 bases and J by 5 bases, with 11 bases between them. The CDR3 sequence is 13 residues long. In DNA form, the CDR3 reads TGTGCCACCAGTGCCCGGGTTGGGACTGAAGCTTTCTTT. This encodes CATSARVGTEAFF.

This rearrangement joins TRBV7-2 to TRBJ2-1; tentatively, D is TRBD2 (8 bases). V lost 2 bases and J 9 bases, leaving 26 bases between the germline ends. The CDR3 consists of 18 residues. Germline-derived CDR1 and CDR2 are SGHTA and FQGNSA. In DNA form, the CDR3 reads TGTGCCAGCAGCTTAAACGGGGGGGGGCACAGGGGTGCGGGTGAGCAGTTCTTC. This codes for CASSLNGGGHRGAGEQFF.

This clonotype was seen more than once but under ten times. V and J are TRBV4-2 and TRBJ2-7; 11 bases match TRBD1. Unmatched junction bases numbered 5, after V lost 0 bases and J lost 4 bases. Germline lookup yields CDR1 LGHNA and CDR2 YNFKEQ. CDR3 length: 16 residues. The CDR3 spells CASSQDSGQGEYEQYF. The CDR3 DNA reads TGTGCCAGCAGCCAAGATTCGGGACAGGGGGAGTACGAGCAGTACTTC.

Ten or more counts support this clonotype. This chain's CDR3 is CASSPRTGTYEQYF. The CDR3 bases are TGTGCCAGCAGCCCAAGGACAGGGACCTACGAGCAGTACTTC. V gene TRBV7-2 combines with J gene TRBJ2-7, with 8 positions matching TRBD1. Looked up from germline, CDR1 is SGHTA and CDR2 is FQGNSA. V lost 5 bases, J lost 2 bases, and 5 bases stayed unmatched. The CDR3 sequence is 14 residues long.

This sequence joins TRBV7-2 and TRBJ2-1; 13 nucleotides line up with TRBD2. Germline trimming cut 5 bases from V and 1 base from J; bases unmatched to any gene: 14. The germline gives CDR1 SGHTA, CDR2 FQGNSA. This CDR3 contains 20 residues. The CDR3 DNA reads TGTGCCAGCAGCCCGAATATGGGGACTAGCGGGATGAGTTCCTACAATGAGCAGTTCTTC. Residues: CASSPNMGTSGMSSYNEQFF.

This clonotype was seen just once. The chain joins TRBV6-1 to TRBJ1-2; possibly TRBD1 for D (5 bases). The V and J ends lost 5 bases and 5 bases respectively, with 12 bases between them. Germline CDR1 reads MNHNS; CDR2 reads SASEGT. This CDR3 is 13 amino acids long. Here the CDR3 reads CASSNDSPYGYTF. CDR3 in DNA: TGTGCCAGCAGTAACGACAGTCCTTATGGCTACACCTTC.

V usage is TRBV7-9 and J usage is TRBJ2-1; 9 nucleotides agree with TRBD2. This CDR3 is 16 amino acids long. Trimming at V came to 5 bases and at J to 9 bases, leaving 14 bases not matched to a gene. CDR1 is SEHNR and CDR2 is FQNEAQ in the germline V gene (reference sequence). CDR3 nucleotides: TGTGCCAGCAGCCCTATCGGTAGCGGGAGTATCGGTGAGCAGTTCTTC. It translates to CASSPIGSGSIGEQFF.

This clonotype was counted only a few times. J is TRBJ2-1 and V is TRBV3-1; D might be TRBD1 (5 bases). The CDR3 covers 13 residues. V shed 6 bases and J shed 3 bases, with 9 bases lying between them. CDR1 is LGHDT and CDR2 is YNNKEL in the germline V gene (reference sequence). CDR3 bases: TGTGCCAGCAGTCACAGGAGCTACAATGAGCAGTTCTTC. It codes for CASSHRSYNEQFF.